The entry that follows covers one T cell receptor beta chain sequence. Its antigen is not identified. The data derive from a study of response to subunit inactivated influenza vaccine. Study-wide points: Authors suggested each seasonal influenza vaccination recruits few new T cells.

Each CDR3 protein is one row after TCRdb ran MiXCR on the RT-PCR reads. The repertoire holds 450,000 to 600,000 distinct CDR3 sequences, with more than 15% as singletons. V lost 1 base, J lost 8 bases, and 4 bases stayed unmatched. Germline V gives CDR1 LGHNA, CDR2 YNFKEQ. The CDR3 totals 14 residues. The sequencing used CD4+ T cells sorted from PBMCs, collected around 25 months after vaccination. The clonotype was recovered from a man aged 45 to 75 who received an inactivated influenza vaccine. This chain uses TRBV4-2 with TRBJ1-4; 7 nucleotides match TRBD1. The CDR3 reads CASSQGQGWEKLFF. DNA of the CDR3: TGTGCCAGCAGCCAAGGACAGGGATGGGAAAAACTGTTTTTT.